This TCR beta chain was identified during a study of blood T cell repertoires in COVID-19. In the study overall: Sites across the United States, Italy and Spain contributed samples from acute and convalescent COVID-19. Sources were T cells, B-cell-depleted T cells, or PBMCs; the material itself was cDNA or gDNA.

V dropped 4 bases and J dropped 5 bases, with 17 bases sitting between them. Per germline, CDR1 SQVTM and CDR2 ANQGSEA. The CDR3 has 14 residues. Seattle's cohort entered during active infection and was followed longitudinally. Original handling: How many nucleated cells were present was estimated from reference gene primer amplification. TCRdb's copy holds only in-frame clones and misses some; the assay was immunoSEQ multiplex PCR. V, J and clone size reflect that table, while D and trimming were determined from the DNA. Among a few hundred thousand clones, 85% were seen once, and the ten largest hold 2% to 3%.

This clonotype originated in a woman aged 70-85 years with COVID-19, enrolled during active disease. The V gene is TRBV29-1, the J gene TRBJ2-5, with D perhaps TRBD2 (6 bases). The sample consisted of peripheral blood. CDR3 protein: CSVGRRGGGETQYF. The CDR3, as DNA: TGCAGCGTTGGGCGGAGGGGAGGCGGGGAGACCCAGTACTTC.